The clone carrying this T cell receptor (beta chain) was counted at least ten times. Its antigen remains unidentified. The time point: pre-sensitization, week 0. Treatment described: therapeutic diphenylcyclopropenone sensitization with weekly scalp DPC. The CDR3 is 17 residues long. Trimming removed 2 bases at V and 1 base at J, with 17 bases between. Germline loops: CDR1 MNHNY, CDR2 SVGAGI (reference sequence). This entry belongs to a study of human T cells and chemical hapten exposure. Study at large: Investigators sensitized 2 cm by 2 cm of upper inner arm skin with 2% DPC.

Study-wide findings and caveats: Expanded TCR sets contained significantly more large CDR3 similarity clusters than controls.

One entry per CDR3 protein, called by TCRdb with MiXCR from the RACE reads. The sample holds around 300,000 distinct CDR3 sequences, 5% to 6.5% seen once. The V and J genes are TRBV6-6 and TRBJ1-2, with D perhaps matching TRBD1 (5 bases). The source is a woman aged 18 to 35 with alopecia areata. Some clones in this sample may be carry-over from other donors' samples. This material consisted of whole blood, taken in connection with sensitization to the hapten diphenylcyclopropenone (DPC). The CDR3 here is CASSYGPGSWVNYGYTF. The CDR3 DNA sequence: TGTGCCAGCAGTTACGGGCCAGGGTCTTGGGTTAACTATGGCTACACCTTC.